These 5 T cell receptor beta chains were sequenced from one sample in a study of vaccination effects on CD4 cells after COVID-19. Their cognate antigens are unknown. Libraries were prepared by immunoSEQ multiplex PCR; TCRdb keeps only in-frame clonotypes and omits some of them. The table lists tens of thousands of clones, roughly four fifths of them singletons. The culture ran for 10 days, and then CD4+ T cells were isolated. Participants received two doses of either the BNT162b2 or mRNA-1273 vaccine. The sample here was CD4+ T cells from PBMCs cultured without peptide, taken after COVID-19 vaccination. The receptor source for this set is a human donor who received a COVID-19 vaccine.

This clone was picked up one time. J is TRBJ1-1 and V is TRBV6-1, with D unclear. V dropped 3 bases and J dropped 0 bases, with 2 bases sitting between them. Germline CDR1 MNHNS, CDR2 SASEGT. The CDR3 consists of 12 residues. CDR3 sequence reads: CASSELNTEAFF. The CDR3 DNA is TGTGCCAGCAGTGAGTTGAACACTGAAGCTTTCTTT.

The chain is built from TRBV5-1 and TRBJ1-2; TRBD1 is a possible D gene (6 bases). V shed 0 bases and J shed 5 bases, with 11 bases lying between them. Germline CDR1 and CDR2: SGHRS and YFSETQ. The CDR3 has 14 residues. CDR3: CASSLGQGQYGYTF. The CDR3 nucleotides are TGCGCCAGCAGCTTGGGGCAGGGGCAATATGGCTACACCTTC.

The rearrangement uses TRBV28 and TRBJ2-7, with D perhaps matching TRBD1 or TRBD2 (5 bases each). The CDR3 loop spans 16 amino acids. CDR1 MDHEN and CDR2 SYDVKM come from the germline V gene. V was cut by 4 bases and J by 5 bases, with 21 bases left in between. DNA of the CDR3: TGTGCCAGCAGTTCACCCACCGGGACCCCGAGACACGAGCAGTACGTC. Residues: CASSSPTGTPRHEQYV.

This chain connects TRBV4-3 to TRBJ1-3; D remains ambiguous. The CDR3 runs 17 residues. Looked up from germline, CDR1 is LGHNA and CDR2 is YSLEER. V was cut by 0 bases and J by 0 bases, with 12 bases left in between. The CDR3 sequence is CASSQDNSRSSGNTIYF. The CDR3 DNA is TGCGCCAGCAGCCAAGATAACTCCCGTTCCTCTGGAAACACCATATATTTT.

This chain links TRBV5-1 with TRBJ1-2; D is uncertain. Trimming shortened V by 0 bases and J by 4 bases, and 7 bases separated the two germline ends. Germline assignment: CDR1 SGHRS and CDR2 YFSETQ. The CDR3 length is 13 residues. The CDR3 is CASSLDGTYGYTF. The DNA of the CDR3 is TGCGCCAGCAGCTTGGATGGAACCTATGGCTACACCTTC.